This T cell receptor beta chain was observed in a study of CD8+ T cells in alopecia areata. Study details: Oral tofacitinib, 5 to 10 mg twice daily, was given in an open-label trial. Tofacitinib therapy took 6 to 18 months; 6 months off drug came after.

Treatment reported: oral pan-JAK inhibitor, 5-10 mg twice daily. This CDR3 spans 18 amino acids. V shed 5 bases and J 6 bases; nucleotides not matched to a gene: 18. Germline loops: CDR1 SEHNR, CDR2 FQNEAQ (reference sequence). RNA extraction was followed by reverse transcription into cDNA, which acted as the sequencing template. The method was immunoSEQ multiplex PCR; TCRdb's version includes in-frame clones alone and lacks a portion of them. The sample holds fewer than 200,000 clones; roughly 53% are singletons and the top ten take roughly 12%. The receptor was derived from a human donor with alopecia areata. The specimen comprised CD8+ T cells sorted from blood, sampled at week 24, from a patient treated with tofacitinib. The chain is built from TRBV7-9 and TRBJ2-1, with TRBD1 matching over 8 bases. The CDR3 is CASSAITQGEPAGNEQFF. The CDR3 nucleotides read TGTGCCAGCAGCGCAATTACACAGGGGGAGCCGGCCGGCAATGAGCAGTTCTTC. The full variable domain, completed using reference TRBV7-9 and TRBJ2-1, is DTGVSQNPRHKITKRGQNVTFRCDPISEHNRLYWYRQTLGQGPEFLTYFQNEAQLEKSRLLSDRFSAERPKGSFSTLEIQRTEQGDSAMYLCASSAITQGEPAGNEQFFGPGTRLTVL.